What follows are 24 T cell receptor beta chains derived from one specimen sequenced in a study of blood T cell repertoires in COVID-19. Here immunoSEQ multiplex PCR was the method, and the copy in TCRdb shows in-frame clones only, minus some. The sample lists about 320,000 clones; 87% were seen once. Sequencing was performed on PBMCs or T cells enriched from blood (not recorded which). These receptors all come from a woman aged 18 to 35 who had recovered from COVID-19.

V and J are TRBV3-1 (or the pseudogene TRBV3-2) and TRBJ1-1; D unresolved. The CDR3 length is 15 residues. Germline values: CDR1 LGHDT, CDR2 YNNKEL (reference sequence). Trimming stripped 4 bases from V and 3 bases from J, with 15 bases between. The CDR3 bases are TGTGCCAGCAGCCCTTGGGGAGGGAAGGACACTGAAGCTTTCTTT. It specifies CASSPWGGKDTEAFF.

This clone was detected only once. The chain joins TRBV4-1 to TRBJ2-7; D uncertain. Germline V gene sequence: CDR1 MGHRA, CDR2 YSYEKL. The CDR3 consists of 15 residues. Trimming pared 1 base from V and 3 bases from J, leaving 13 bases between. The CDR3 here is CASSQGSAVGYEQYF. Here the CDR3 DNA reads TGCGCCAGCAGCCAAGGGTCGGCGGTTGGCTACGAGCAGTACTTC.

V usage is TRBV24-1 and J usage is TRBJ2-2; D is uncertain. Per germline, CDR1 KGHDR and CDR2 SFDVKD. V was trimmed by 1 base and J by 2 bases, leaving 31 bases between them. The CDR3 runs 23 residues. The CDR3 here is CATSDFRIGILCQFNSNTGELFF. Here the CDR3 DNA reads TGTGCCACCAGTGATTTTAGGATAGGAATATTGTGTCAATTCAATAGCAACACCGGGGAGCTGTTTTTT.

The chain links TRBV5-1 to TRBJ2-7; 8 nucleotides agree with TRBD1. V lost 4 bases, J lost 6 bases, and 12 bases stayed unmatched. The CDR3 totals 15 residues. CDR1 is SGHRS and CDR2 is YFSETQ in the germline V gene. For the CDR3, the DNA is TGCGCCAGCAGCCCTATAGGGACAGGAGAACTCGAGCAGTACTTC. It yields the protein CASSPIGTGELEQYF.

The chain employs TRBV5-4 and TRBJ1-2; the D gene is possibly TRBD1 (6 bases). Germline V gene data show CDR1 as SGHNT and CDR2 as YYREEE (reference sequence). With 5 bases removed from V and 4 bases from J, the gap between germline ends came to 15 bases. CDR3 length equals 14 residues. For the CDR3, the DNA is TGTGCCAGCAGAGAAGAAACAGGGATCTATGGCTACACCTTC. Amino acid sequence: CASREETGIYGYTF.

This clone has just one count. The chain combines TRBV28 with TRBJ2-7, with D perhaps matching TRBD1 (6 bases). The germline V gene has CDR1 MDHEN and CDR2 SYDVKM. V gave up 1 base and J gave up 3 bases, with 10 bases separating them. CDR3 length: 14 residues. The DNA for the CDR3 is TGTGCCAGCAGTTTATCGACAGGCGGCTACGAGCAGTACTTC. It translates to CASSLSTGGYEQYF.

The rearrangement joins TRBV19 to TRBJ2-7; tentatively, D is TRBD2 (6 bases). V dropped 5 bases and J dropped 0 bases, with 14 bases sitting between them. Looked up from germline, CDR1 is LNHDA and CDR2 is SQIVND (reference sequence). The CDR3 extends over 15 amino acids. CDR3 amino acids: CASSGGTSSSYEQYF. The CDR3 nucleotides read TGTGCCAGTAGTGGAGGGACTTCAAGCTCCTACGAGCAGTACTTC.

V is TRBV9 and J is TRBJ1-1, with D perhaps matching TRBD1 (5 bases). CDR3 length: 17 amino acids. Trimming took off 0 bases at V and 6 bases at J, with 21 bases between the two ends. Per the germline V gene, CDR1 is SGDLS and CDR2 is YYNGEE. CDR3 bases: TGTGCCAGCAGCGTAGGCGGCAGGGAAACCATAGGAGCTGAAGCTTTCTTT. It is translated as CASSVGGRETIGAEAFF.

This clone has just one count. The CDR3 spells CASSPPGTGGGYTF. The CDR3 DNA follows: TGTGCCAGCAGCCCCCCCGGGACAGGGGGTGGCTACACCTTC. The chain recombines TRBV7-2 with TRBJ1-2; 11 bases are shared with TRBD1. V lost 5 bases to trimming and J lost 7 bases; unmatched junction nucleotides: 6. Germline V lookup: CDR1 SGHTA, CDR2 FQGNSA. This CDR3 is 14 amino acids long.

V and J are TRBV5-5 and TRBJ2-7, with TRBD2 matching over 14 bases. Germline assignment: CDR1 SGHKS and CDR2 YYEKEE (reference sequence). With 3 bases clipped from V and 6 bases from J, the junction kept 5 bases outside the gene matches. CDR3 length equals 15 residues. Written as DNA, the CDR3 is TGTGCCAGCAGCTGGACTAGCGGGGGGCTGCGCGAGCAGTACTTC. The encoded protein is CASSWTSGGLREQYF.

The chain combines TRBV18 with TRBJ1-3; a possible D gene is TRBD1 (5 bases). Germline V gene data show CDR1 as KGHSH and CDR2 as LQKENI. Deletions cut 3 bases from V and 10 bases from J, with 13 bases between. CDR3 length: 13 residues. The CDR3 loop reads CASSPRPGVTIYF. CDR3 in DNA: TGTGCCAGCTCACCGAGGCCGGGGGTAACCATATATTTT.

This clone was counted once. This chain joins TRBV28 and TRBJ2-1; 7 positions agree with TRBD2. The V gene's germline CDR1 is MDHEN and CDR2 SYDVKM. The CDR3 runs to 15 residues. Trimming took 1 base from V and 5 from J; bases not matched to a gene: 5. This CDR3 is CASSLLGGDHNEQFF. As DNA, the CDR3 is TGTGCCAGCAGTTTATTGGGAGGGGACCACAATGAGCAGTTCTTC.

Written as DNA, the CDR3 is TGTGCCATCAGGGACGAGCAGGGGGACAGGTCCCAGCATTTT. Translating it yields CAIRDEQGDRSQHF. The gene calls are TRBV10-3 and TRBJ1-5, with 8 bases identical to TRBD1. Per germline, CDR1 ENHRY and CDR2 SYGVKD. V shed 6 bases, J shed 11 bases, and the junction held 12 bases outside the gene matches. This CDR3 spans 14 amino acids.

The genes are TRBV5-1 and TRBJ2-5; 11 bases are shared with TRBD2. This CDR3 has 16 residues. The germline CDR1 and CDR2 sequences are SGHRS and YFSETQ. J lost 7 bases, V lost 0 bases, and 8 bases had no gene match. CDR3 protein: CASSLELAGGTGTQYF. CDR3 coding DNA: TGCGCCAGCAGCTTGGAGCTAGCGGGGGGTACGGGGACCCAGTACTTC.

The chain links TRBV4-3 to TRBJ1-2; D unclear. In germline, CDR1 is LGHNA, CDR2 YSLEER. The CDR3 covers 14 residues. V lost 0 bases and J lost 5, with 10 bases in between. CDR3 sequence: CASSQEVQYYGYTF. CDR3 DNA sequence: TGCGCCAGCAGCCAAGAAGTACAGTATTATGGCTACACCTTC.

V is TRBV7-9 and J is TRBJ1-1; D perhaps matches TRBD1 (5 bases). The CDR3 consists of 14 residues. Germline values: CDR1 SEHNR, CDR2 FQNEAQ (reference sequence). Trimming shortened V by 5 bases and J by 4 bases, and 14 bases separated the two germline ends. In DNA form, the CDR3 reads TGTGCCAGCAGCCCGCTCGGGGGTGTCACTGAAGCTTTCTTT. Its translation: CASSPLGGVTEAFF.

The gene calls are TRBV24-1 and TRBJ1-2, with 7 bases identical to TRBD1. Germline CDR1 and CDR2: KGHDR and SFDVKD. Trimming took 4 bases from V and 4 from J; bases not matched to a gene: 2. This CDR3 has 13 amino acids. The CDR3 loop is CATSEGQIYGYTF. Written as DNA, the CDR3 is TGTGCCACCAGTGAGGGACAGATCTATGGCTACACCTTC.

This rearrangement joins TRBV12-5 to TRBJ2-7; D is possibly TRBD1 (5 bases). Germline-derived CDR1 and CDR2 are LGHNT and FRNRAP. Trimming removed 6 bases from V and 6 bases from J, with 15 bases in between. This CDR3 comprises 13 residues. The CDR3 DNA sequence: TGTGCTAGTGGCACTGACAGCTGGGGCGAGCAGTACTTC. It translates to CASGTDSWGEQYF.

CDR3 amino acids: CASTASGTGDSPLHF. As DNA, the CDR3 is TGTGCCAGCACCGCGAGTGGGACAGGGGATTCACCCCTCCACTTT. The gene calls are TRBV27 and TRBJ1-6; the match to TRBD1 covers 10 bases. Germline V CDR1 and CDR2: MNHEY, SMNVEV (reference sequence). V was pared by 7 bases and J by 8 bases, with 8 bases of the junction left unmatched. The CDR3 consists of 15 residues.

The chain links TRBV25-1 to TRBJ2-1, with 7 positions matching TRBD1. V shed 5 bases and J 1 base; nucleotides not matched to a gene: 14. The CDR3 extends over 18 amino acids. Germline V gene data show CDR1 as MGHDK and CDR2 as SYGVNS. The DNA for the CDR3 is TGTGCCAGCAGTCCTCACCCCGGGACAGCTCGATCCTACAATGAGCAGTTCTTC. This sequence encodes CASSPHPGTARSYNEQFF.

The V gene is TRBV6-5, the J gene TRBJ1-4; D remains ambiguous. The CDR3 runs 14 residues. Germline V gene sequence: CDR1 MNHEY, CDR2 SVGAGI. Trimming pared 2 bases from V and 4 bases from J, leaving 8 bases between. The CDR3 DNA reads as TGTGCCAGCAGTTACGACACGGTTAATGAAAAACTGTTTTTT. Its protein is CASSYDTVNEKLFF.

This sequence joins TRBV2 and TRBJ2-5; TRBD2 might be the D (5 bases). V lost 4 bases and J 5 bases, leaving 20 bases between the germline ends. The CDR3 is made up of 16 amino acids. Germline CDR1 is SNHLY and CDR2 is FYNNEI. CDR3 bases: TGTGCCAGCAGTGTCTGGAACGGGATAACTGAGGAGACCCAGTACTTC. Amino acids: CASSVWNGITEETQYF.

The chain links TRBV9 to TRBJ1-4; possible D gene TRBD1, 5 bases. Germline CDR1 SGDLS, CDR2 YYNGEE. V was clipped by 3 bases and J by 7 bases, with 19 bases between them. The CDR3 has 16 residues. The CDR3 reads CASSDPRGGESEKLFF. The CDR3, as DNA: TGTGCCAGCAGCGACCCTCGGGGGGGGGAGTCTGAAAAACTGTTTTTT.

The chain combines TRBV6-2 or TRBV6-3 with TRBJ2-5; 9 bases are shared with TRBD1. The CDR3 extends over 17 amino acids. Germline V gene data show CDR1 as MNHEY and CDR2 as SVGEGT. V shed 0 bases, J shed 2 bases, and the junction held 7 bases outside the gene matches. The CDR3 DNA follows: TGTGCCAGCAGTTACTCGGGACACAGGGGGCGACAAGAGACCCAGTACTTC. This sequence encodes CASSYSGHRGRQETQYF.